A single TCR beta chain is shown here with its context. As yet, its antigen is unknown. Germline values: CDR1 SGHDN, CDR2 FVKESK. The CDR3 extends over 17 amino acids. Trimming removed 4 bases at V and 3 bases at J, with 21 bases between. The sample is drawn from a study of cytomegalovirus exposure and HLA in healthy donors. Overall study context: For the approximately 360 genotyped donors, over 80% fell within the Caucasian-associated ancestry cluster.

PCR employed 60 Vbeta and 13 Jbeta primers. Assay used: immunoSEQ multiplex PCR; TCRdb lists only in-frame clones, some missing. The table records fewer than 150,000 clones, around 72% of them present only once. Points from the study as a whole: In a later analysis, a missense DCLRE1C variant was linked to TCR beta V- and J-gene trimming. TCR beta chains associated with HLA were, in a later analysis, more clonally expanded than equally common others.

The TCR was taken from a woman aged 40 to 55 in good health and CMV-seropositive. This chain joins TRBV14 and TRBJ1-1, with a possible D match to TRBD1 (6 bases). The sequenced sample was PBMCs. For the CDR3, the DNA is TGTGCCAGCAGCCGTGTTATGGGCAGGGGCTCGGACACTGAAGCTTTCTTT. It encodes CASSRVMGRGSDTEAFF.